The clone carrying this TCR beta chain was recorded a few times. Its antigen is not identified. This entry is derived from a study of cytomegalovirus exposure and HLA in healthy donors. Nominal health characterized the donors when sampled, though unrecorded immune exposures were likely. Per the germline V gene, CDR1 is MGHDK and CDR2 is SYGVNS. Trimming took 4 bases from V and 6 from J; bases not matched to a gene: 3. This CDR3 contains 14 residues. 13 Jbeta primers and 60 Vbeta primers were used for the PCR. Here immunoSEQ multiplex PCR was the method, and the copy in TCRdb shows in-frame clones only, minus some. The repertoire holds 100,000 or so clones, around four fifths seen once, with over 7% in the top ten. Study-level findings and limits: Productive rates of about 87% or about 30% were seen for most TCR beta V segments in an earlier analysis. Overall, under 200 TCR beta chains were annotated as cytomegalovirus-associated. Across donors, most TCRs were seen rarely, yet some public ones were widespread.

The sequenced material came from PBMCs. The chain uses TRBV25-1 and TRBJ2-1; 10 bases are shared with TRBD1. The sequence came from a woman between 35 and 50 years old in good health and CMV-seropositive. This CDR3 reads CASSGWTGGNEQFF. CDR3 nucleotide sequence: TGTGCCAGCAGTGGCTGGACAGGGGGCAATGAGCAGTTCTTC.